Following are 19 T cell receptor beta chains from one sample sequenced in a study of memory CD4+ T cells and cytomegalovirus serostatus. Single viable CD3+CD4+CD8-CD45RO+ cells were sorted as the memory CD4+ T cells. The method was immunoSEQ multiplex PCR; TCRdb's version includes in-frame clones alone and lacks a portion of them. The data contain about 58,000 clones, around 82% of them singletons. The sample comprised memory CD4+ T cells from blood. All receptors come from an adult in good health and CMV-seronegative. Some clones in this sample may be carry-over from other donors' samples.

This clone has just one count. The chain links TRBV18 to TRBJ2-1, with no clear D. Trimming shortened V by 5 bases and J by 8 bases, and 10 bases separated the two germline ends. Germline V gene lookup returns CDR1 KGHSH and CDR2 LQKENI. The CDR3 is 12 residues long. The CDR3 sequence: CASSAILHEQFF. CDR3 DNA: TGTGCCAGCTCAGCCATATTGCATGAGCAGTTCTTC. Using reference TRBV18 and TRBJ2-1 for the parts outside the CDR3, the full variable domain is NAGVMQNPRHLVRRRGQEARLRCSPMKGHSHVYWYRQLPEEGLKFMVYLQKENIIDESGMPKERFSAEFPKEGPSILRIQQVVRGDSAAYFCASSAILHEQFFGPGTRLTVL.

The chain joins TRBV20-1 to TRBJ1-2; D is unclear. Germline CDR1 DFQATT, CDR2 SNEGSKA (reference sequence). The CDR3 is 11 residues long. With 6 bases removed from V and 8 bases from J, the gap between germline ends came to 13 bases. CDR3 sequence reads: CSATRQWGYTF. The CDR3, as DNA: TGCAGTGCGACAAGGCAATGGGGCTACACCTTC.

The chain joins TRBV7-6 to TRBJ1-6; D call uncertain. The ends were cut back, 5 bases at V and 0 bases at J, with 2 bases in the middle. CDR3 length: 13 residues. CDR1 is SGHVS, CDR2 FNYEAQ, per germline. CDR3 nucleotide sequence: TGTGCCAGCAGCCGCTCCTATAATTCACCCCTCCACTTT. It specifies CASSRSYNSPLHF.

A few counts support this clone. The CDR3 region has the DNA TGCGCCAGCAGCCCCGAACAAAACTATGGCTACACCTTC. The encoded protein is CASSPEQNYGYTF. V is TRBV4-3 and J is TRBJ1-2; D gene ambiguous. The CDR3 spans 13 residues. Trimming removed 4 bases at V and 2 bases at J, with 8 bases between. The V gene's germline CDR1 is LGHNA and CDR2 YSLEER.

The V and J genes are TRBV5-5 and TRBJ1-4; the match to TRBD1 covers 7 bases. The CDR3 loop spans 14 amino acids. The J segment lost 7 bases and the V segment lost 3 bases, leaving 6 bases of the junction unmatched. CDR1 is SGHKS, CDR2 YYEKEE, per germline (reference sequence). The CDR3 region is CASSSKGGVEKLFF. The CDR3 nucleotides are TGTGCCAGCAGCTCCAAAGGGGGCGTTGAAAAACTGTTTTTT. The complete variable domain, with remaining parts taken from reference TRBV5-5 and TRBJ1-4, reads DAGVTQSPTHLIKTRGQQVTLRCSPISGHKSVSWYQQVLGQGPQFIFQYYEKEERGRGNFPDRFSARQFPNYSSELNVNALLLGDSALYLCASSSKGGVEKLFFGSGTQLSVL.

The rearrangement joins TRBV18 to TRBJ2-5; TRBD2 aligns across 7 bases. Germline values: CDR1 KGHSH, CDR2 LQKENI. Trimming cost V 3 bases and J 0 bases; bases outside gene matches: 7. This CDR3 region has 16 residues. In DNA, the CDR3 is TGTGCCAGCTCACCTTGGCGCGGGAGTAACCAAGAGACCCAGTACTTC. This sequence encodes CASSPWRGSNQETQYF.

This clone was picked up a small number of times. The chain joins TRBV30 to TRBJ2-1; D is possibly TRBD1 (5 bases). The CDR3 spans 14 residues. Trimming cost V 5 bases and J 10 bases, with 21 bases left between them. CDR1 is GTSNPN and CDR2 is SVGIG in the germline V gene (reference sequence). The CDR3 loop reads CAWSHRSPPQEQFF. The CDR3 bases are TGTGCCTGGTCCCACAGGTCCCCACCCCAAGAGCAGTTCTTC. The complete variable domain, with remaining parts taken from reference TRBV30 and TRBJ2-1, reads SQTIHQWPATLVQPVGSPLSLECTVEGTSNPNLYWYRQAAGRGLQLLFYSVGIGQISSEVPQNLSASRPQDRQFILSSKKLLLSDSGFYLCAWSHRSPPQEQFFGPGTRLTVL.

Here the CDR3 reads CASSESLAGRGTQYF. As DNA, the CDR3 is TGCGCCAGCAGTGAATCCCTAGCGGGAAGGGGGACCCAGTACTTC. The rearrangement links TRBV10-2 to TRBJ2-5; 9 bases align to TRBD2. J gave up 7 bases and V 3 bases, and 9 bases lay outside the gene matches. The CDR3 consists of 15 residues. The germline V gene encodes CDR1 WSHSY and CDR2 SAAADI.

The chain links TRBV2 to TRBJ1-1; D may be TRBD1 (6 bases). V was pared by 6 bases and J by 1 base, with 9 bases between. The length of the CDR3 is 13 residues. CDR1 is SNHLY, CDR2 FYNNEI, per germline. CDR3 amino acids: CASRGQANTEAFF. The DNA of the CDR3 is TGTGCCAGCAGGGGACAAGCGAACACTGAAGCTTTCTTT. Using reference TRBV2 and TRBJ1-1 for the parts outside the CDR3, the full variable domain is EPEVTQTPSHQVTQMGQEVILRCVPISNHLYFYWYRQILGQKVEFLVSFYNNEISEKSEIFDDQFSVERPDGSNFTLKIRSTKLEDSAMYFCASRGQANTEAFFGQGTRLTVV.

The chain recombines TRBV4-1 with TRBJ1-2; D is perhaps TRBD1 (6 bases). Trimming cost V 2 bases and J 1 base, with 11 bases left between them. The CDR3 has 15 residues. Looked up from germline, CDR1 is MGHRA and CDR2 is YSYEKL. In DNA form, the CDR3 reads TGCGCCAGCAGCCAAACCATACAGGGTAACTATGGCTACACCTTC. Translation gives CASSQTIQGNYGYTF.

The chain combines TRBV6-5 with TRBJ2-3; no clear D. V was trimmed by 5 bases and J by 2 bases, leaving 14 bases between them. The germline V gene encodes CDR1 MNHEY and CDR2 SVGAGI. The CDR3 runs 15 residues. The CDR3 nucleotides are TGTGCCAGCAGTCACCGGGCTACTTCCACAGATACGCAGTATTTT. This encodes CASSHRATSTDTQYF.

The rearrangement joins TRBV5-1 to TRBJ2-3; TRBD2 matches 9 bases. J was trimmed by 3 bases and V by 0 bases; bases with no gene match: 5. The CDR3 consists of 16 residues. Germline CDR1 and CDR2: SGHRS and YFSETQ. The CDR3 protein is CASSLALAGGTDTQYF. In DNA form, the CDR3 reads TGCGCCAGCAGCTTGGCCCTTGCGGGAGGGACAGATACGCAGTATTTT.

CDR3 amino acids: CASSSLTGRETQYF. CDR3 nucleotide sequence: TGTGCCAGCTCATCGCTTACTGGAAGGGAGACCCAGTACTTC. The chain uses TRBV18 and TRBJ2-5; D uncertain. Germline V gene lookup returns CDR1 KGHSH and CDR2 LQKENI. V was cut by 5 bases and J by 5 bases, with 15 bases left in between. CDR3 length equals 14 residues.

This rearrangement joins TRBV5-4 to TRBJ1-1; D is ambiguous. Germline assignment: CDR1 SGHNT and CDR2 YYREEE (reference sequence). The V end lost 3 bases, the J end lost 1 base, and 16 bases lay between the germline ends. There are 16 residues in the CDR3. The DNA for the CDR3 is TGTGCCAGCAGCTCACCCCACCTCCATGGGAACACTGAAGCTTTCTTT. It specifies CASSSPHLHGNTEAFF. The variable domain in full, with the rest retrieved from reference TRBV5-4 and TRBJ1-1, is ETGVTQSPTHLIKTRGQQVTLRCSSQSGHNTVSWYQQALGQGPQFIFQYYREEENGRGNFPPRFSGLQFPNYSSELNVNALELDDSALYLCASSSPHLHGNTEAFFGQGTRLTVV.

The J gene is TRBJ2-5, the V gene TRBV4-3, with unresolved D. CDR3 length: 13 residues. Trimming removed 0 bases at V and 4 bases at J, with 6 bases between. Germline V CDR1 and CDR2: LGHNA, YSLEER. The CDR3 here is CASSQEFGETQYF. For the CDR3, the DNA is TGCGCCAGCAGCCAAGAATTTGGAGAGACCCAGTACTTC.

This rearrangement joins TRBV19 to TRBJ1-1; possible D gene TRBD1, 5 bases. V gave up 3 bases and J gave up 4 bases, with 15 bases separating them. This CDR3 has 15 residues. Germline loops: CDR1 LNHDA, CDR2 SQIVND (reference sequence). The CDR3 here is CASSINAGGGTEAFF. CDR3 bases: TGTGCCAGTAGTATCAATGCGGGGGGTGGCACTGAAGCTTTCTTT.

The chain joins TRBV27 to TRBJ1-6; D uncertain. The CDR3 consists of 12 residues. Germline V lookup: CDR1 MNHEY, CDR2 SMNVEV (reference sequence). V lost 8 bases and J lost 4, with 6 bases in between. The CDR3 loop reads CASGRYNSPLHF. CDR3 in DNA: TGTGCCAGCGGGCGGTATAATTCACCCCTCCACTTT.

The chain is built from TRBV9 and TRBJ2-2; D call uncertain. The CDR3 extends over 15 amino acids. From germline, CDR1 is SGDLS and CDR2 YYNGEE. The ends were cut back, 2 bases at V and 4 bases at J, with 12 bases in the middle. This CDR3 is CASSVSTRGTGELFF. Written as DNA, the CDR3 is TGTGCCAGCAGCGTCTCGACCCGTGGCACCGGGGAGCTGTTTTTT.

This chain connects TRBV9 to TRBJ1-2; 11 nucleotides match TRBD1. Losses at the gene ends were 1 base for V and 7 bases for J; bases not matched to a gene: 9. CDR3 length: 16 residues. From germline, CDR1 is SGDLS and CDR2 YYNGEE. The CDR3 DNA follows: TGTGCCAGCAGCGTATTTGGACAGGGGGCTAAGAGTGGCTACACCTTC. Translated, it gives CASSVFGQGAKSGYTF.